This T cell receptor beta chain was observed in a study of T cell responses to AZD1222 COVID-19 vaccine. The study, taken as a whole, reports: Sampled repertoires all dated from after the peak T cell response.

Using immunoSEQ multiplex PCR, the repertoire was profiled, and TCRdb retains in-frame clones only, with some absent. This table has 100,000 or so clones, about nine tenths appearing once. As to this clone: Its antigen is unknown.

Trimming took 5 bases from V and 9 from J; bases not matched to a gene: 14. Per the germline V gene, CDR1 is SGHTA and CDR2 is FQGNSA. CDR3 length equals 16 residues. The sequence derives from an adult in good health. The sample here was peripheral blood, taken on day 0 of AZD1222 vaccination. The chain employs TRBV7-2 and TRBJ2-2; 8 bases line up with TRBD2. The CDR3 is CASSDSSGMSYRELFF. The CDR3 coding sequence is TGTGCCAGCAGCGACAGTAGCGGGATGTCTTACCGGGAGCTGTTTTTT. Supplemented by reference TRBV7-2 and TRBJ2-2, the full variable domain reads GAGVSQSPSNKVTEKGKDVELRCDPISGHTALYWYRQSLGQGLEFLIYFQGNSAPDKSGLPSDRFSAERTGGSVSTLTIQRTQQEDSAVYLCASSDSSGMSYRELFFGEGSRLTVL.